The subject of this entry is one T cell receptor (beta chain). Its antigen is unidentified. Trimming stripped 0 bases from V and 4 bases from J, with 13 bases between. The CDR3 has 15 residues. Germline lookup yields CDR1 SGHRS and CDR2 YFSETQ. This sample was included in a study of response to subunit inactivated influenza vaccine. TCRdb reprocessed the RT-PCR reads via MiXCR and lists one record per CDR3 protein. The sample records over 450,000 distinct CDR3 sequences, roughly 13% being singletons. Notes on the study in general: The study's authors posited that every seasonal influenza vaccination enlists few new T cells.

The clonotype was recovered from a man over 45 who received an inactivated influenza vaccine. J is TRBJ1-2 and V is TRBV5-1; D not certain. The specimen was PBMCs from blood, collected 40 to 50 days after vaccination. The CDR3 protein is CASSLDSDASYGYTF. In nucleotides, the CDR3 is TGCGCCAGCAGCTTGGATTCTGACGCCTCCTATGGCTACACCTTC.